Below, 24 T cell receptor beta chains from the same sample are listed, as sequenced in a study of T-cell memory formation after mild COVID-19. TCRdb reprocessed the 5' RACE reads with MiXCR, giving one entry per CDR3 protein. The profile shows 150,000 to 200,000 distinct CDR3 sequences, 20% to 25% of them singletons. Sequenced input: PBMCs or a T cell subset sorted from them (not recorded which). The receptors derive from an adult woman who had mild COVID-19 (a few samples of this study predate the infection). Cell type and time point are not known.

This clonotype was picked up a small number of times. The chain is built from TRBV12-3 or TRBV12-4 and TRBJ1-2; 8 bases agree with TRBD1. This CDR3 region has 15 residues. V trimming: 5 bases; J trimming: 5 bases; junction bases outside the gene matches: 10. Here the CDR3 reads CASSPGQGGTYGYTF. The CDR3 DNA follows: TGTGCCAGCAGTCCCGGACAGGGAGGTACTTATGGCTACACCTTC.

In its sample, this clonotype was seen a few times. V usage is TRBV24-1 and J usage is TRBJ1-1; 7 bases line up with TRBD1. The CDR3 totals 13 residues. The junction had 2 bases not matched to a gene; V was cut back by 3 bases and J by 5 bases. Germline V gene lookup returns CDR1 KGHDR and CDR2 SFDVKD. The CDR3: CATSDRQGTEAFF. In DNA form, the CDR3 reads TGTGCCACCAGTGATAGACAGGGAACTGAAGCTTTCTTT.

This clonotype has at least ten counts. This chain links TRBV15 with TRBJ2-1; 11 bases are shared with TRBD2. Germline CDR1 LNHNV, CDR2 YYDKDF (reference sequence). The CDR3 is 14 amino acids. After removal of 6 bases from V and 5 bases from J, the junction contained 3 bases not matched to a gene. The CDR3, as DNA: TGTGCCACCAGGGGGACTAGCGGTCACAATGAGCAGTTCTTC. It translates to CATRGTSGHNEQFF.

The DNA of the CDR3 is TGTGCCAGCAACCCCATCCACTCCTCTGGAAACACCATATATTTT. Encoded protein: CASNPIHSSGNTIYF. The J gene is TRBJ1-3, the V gene TRBV12-3 or TRBV12-4; D uncertain. The CDR3 sequence is 15 residues long. V was shortened by 7 bases and J by 0 bases, with 13 bases between the two germline ends.

This chain connects TRBV2 to TRBJ1-1; tentatively, D is TRBD1 (5 bases). Trimming left V 2 bases short and J 11 bases short, with 21 bases between. There are 15 residues in the CDR3. Germline V gives CDR1 SNHLY, CDR2 FYNNEI. The CDR3, as DNA: TGTGCCAGCAGTGAACTCCATCTACGGGGTAGGGGCGCTTTCTTT. This encodes CASSELHLRGRGAFF.

The chain links TRBV24-1 to TRBJ2-3; D gene ambiguous. The CDR3 runs to 12 residues. Germline lookup yields CDR1 KGHDR and CDR2 SFDVKD. Trimming left V 5 bases short and J 5 bases short, with 7 bases between. DNA of the CDR3: TGTGCCACCAGTGCGGTTGAAGATACGCAGTATTTT. Protein product: CATSAVEDTQYF.

This chain connects TRBV7-6 to TRBJ2-5, with 11 bases identical to TRBD2. The J segment lost 2 bases and the V segment lost 2 bases, leaving 4 bases of the junction unmatched. The CDR3 contains 16 residues. Per germline, CDR1 SGHVS and CDR2 FNYEAQ. The CDR3 spells CASSLRLAGGQETQYF. CDR3 bases: TGTGCCAGCAGCTTAAGGCTAGCGGGGGGTCAAGAGACCCAGTACTTC.

The rearrangement links TRBV4-3 to TRBJ2-1; D assignment may be TRBD1 or TRBD2 (5 bases each). Trimming cost V 3 bases and J 7 bases, with 25 bases left between them. Germline lookup yields CDR1 LGHNA and CDR2 YSLEER. The CDR3 is 18 amino acids. The CDR3 bases are TGCGCCAGCAGCCAGGGGACGTGGAAATCGATTCTCAGGAATGAGCAGTTCTTC. Translating it yields CASSQGTWKSILRNEQFF.

There are a few counts of this clonotype. This rearrangement joins TRBV20-1 to TRBJ2-1; tentatively, D is TRBD2 (5 bases). Trimming removed 6 bases from V and 1 base from J, with 16 bases in between. CDR1 is DFQATT, CDR2 SNEGSKA, per germline (reference sequence). The CDR3 is 15 amino acids. CDR3 coding DNA: TGCAGTGCAGCTCCGGACGGGGAATCCTACAATGAGCAGTTCTTC. This sequence encodes CSAAPDGESYNEQFF.

This clonotype turned up a few times. V and J are TRBV29-1 and TRBJ1-2, with D possibly being TRBD1 (5 bases). The CDR3 length is 11 residues. V lost 3 bases and J 7 bases, leaving 9 bases between the germline ends. The germline V gene encodes CDR1 SQVTM and CDR2 ANQGSEA. CDR3 nucleotides: TGCAGCGTTGATACGGGACCTGGCTACACCTTC. Its translation: CSVDTGPGYTF.

The chain uses TRBV4-1 and TRBJ2-3, with D maybe TRBD1 (6 bases). The CDR3 covers 17 residues. The germline V gene encodes CDR1 MGHRA and CDR2 YSYEKL. V shed 3 bases and J shed 2 bases, with 18 bases lying between them. For the CDR3, the DNA is TGCGCCAGCAGCCATGCTTACCACAGGGATTCCACAGATACGCAGTATTTT. The encoded protein is CASSHAYHRDSTDTQYF.

The V and J genes are TRBV6-6 and TRBJ2-7, with 11 bases fitting TRBD1. Unmatched junction bases numbered 1, after V lost 6 bases and J lost 3 bases. Germline V gene lookup returns CDR1 MNHNY and CDR2 SVGAGI (reference sequence). The CDR3 runs 13 residues. The CDR3 region has the DNA TGTGCCAGCAGGGACAGGGGGCACTACGAGCAGTACTTC. Its translation is CASRDRGHYEQYF.

V is TRBV15 and J is TRBJ2-7; possible D gene TRBD1, 6 bases. Germline CDR1 reads LNHNV; CDR2 reads YYDKDF (reference sequence). The CDR3 contains 14 residues. V lost 3 bases and J 3 bases, leaving 12 bases between the germline ends. The CDR3 DNA reads TGTGCCACCAGCAGGATGACAGGATACTACGAGCAGTACTTC. Its translation: CATSRMTGYYEQYF.

This clonotype was observed a single time. The chain joins TRBV20-1 to TRBJ1-1; D unclear. There are 16 residues in the CDR3. Per germline, CDR1 DFQATT and CDR2 SNEGSKA (reference sequence). Trimming shortened V by 0 bases and J by 0 bases, and 14 bases separated the two germline ends. Written as DNA, the CDR3 is TGCAGTGCTAGAGATCGAGCAGGTGTTATGAACACTGAAGCTTTCTTT. It specifies CSARDRAGVMNTEAFF.

The count of this clonotype is one. The J gene is TRBJ2-7, the V gene TRBV27, with D uncertain. Trimming pared 3 bases from V and 2 bases from J, leaving 14 bases between. This CDR3 region has 15 residues. CDR1 MNHEY and CDR2 SMNVEV come from the germline V gene (reference sequence). CDR3 amino acids: CASSFSPDGTYEQYF. Here the CDR3 DNA reads TGTGCCAGCAGTTTCTCCCCGGACGGCACCTACGAGCAGTACTTC.

V usage is TRBV7-3 and J usage is TRBJ1-1, with 7 bases aligning to TRBD1. Per the germline V gene, CDR1 is SGHTA and CDR2 is FQGTGA. The CDR3 totals 15 residues. V was pared by 3 bases and J by 1 base, with 5 bases of the junction left unmatched. CDR3 coding DNA: TGTGCCAGCAGCTTGAACTCAGGGGGGAACACTGAAGCTTTCTTT. The encoded protein is CASSLNSGGNTEAFF.

This clonotype was detected many times. The chain employs TRBV29-1 and TRBJ2-7; D perhaps matches TRBD2 (6 bases). V lost 7 bases, J lost 7 bases, and 14 bases lay in between. The CDR3 contains 11 residues. The V gene's germline CDR1 is SQVTM and CDR2 ANQGSEA. This CDR3 is CSALLGGEQYF. Written as DNA, the CDR3 is TGCAGCGCGTTGTTGGGGGGAGAGCAGTACTTC.

The rearrangement links TRBV20-1 to TRBJ1-5, with D possibly being TRBD1 (5 bases). The CDR3 totals 17 residues. V lost 2 bases, J lost 0 bases, and 17 bases lay in between. CDR1 is DFQATT and CDR2 is SNEGSKA in the germline V gene (reference sequence). CDR3 region: CSARFGDAPYSNQPQHF. The CDR3 coding sequence is TGCAGTGCTAGATTCGGGGACGCCCCGTATAGCAATCAGCCCCAGCATTTT.

Note on this clonotype: Compared with germline, one end of the junction differs, possibly owing to a read error. The gene calls are TRBV12-3 or TRBV12-4 and TRBJ1-2; 9 bases line up with TRBD1. The CDR3 has 11 residues. CDR3 residues: CASTLRDRAHF. Here the CDR3 DNA reads TGTGCCAGCACTTTACGGGACAGGGCTCACTTC.

The gene calls are TRBV2 and TRBJ1-1, with D unclear. The germline V gene has CDR1 SNHLY and CDR2 FYNNEI. The CDR3 is 15 residues long. Trimming removed 4 bases from V and 1 base from J, with 13 bases in between. CDR3 bases: TGTGCCAGCAGTGTGGGTCCCAATCCGAACACTGAAGCTTTCTTT. It is translated as CASSVGPNPNTEAFF.

This clonotype showed up just a few times. The rearrangement links TRBV7-8 to TRBJ2-3; the D gene is possibly TRBD2 (6 bases). This CDR3 spans 15 amino acids. V lost 5 bases and J lost 2, with 14 bases in between. Germline V CDR1 and CDR2: SGHVS, FQNEAQ. The CDR3 reads CASSGTGGDTDTQYF. The DNA of the CDR3 is TGTGCCAGCAGCGGCACGGGCGGGGACACAGATACGCAGTATTTT.

The rearrangement joins TRBV7-2 to TRBJ2-7, with TRBD1 matching over 8 bases. Germline CDR1 SGHTA, CDR2 FQGNSA. The CDR3 consists of 16 residues. The junction had 10 bases not matched to a gene; V was cut back by 3 bases and J by 3 bases. CDR3 DNA: TGTGCCAGCAGCTTCCGCGGACAGGGATCTTTCTACGAGCAGTACTTC. Translation gives CASSFRGQGSFYEQYF.

This clonotype was counted between two and nine times. The chain joins TRBV5-1 to TRBJ2-5, with D possibly being TRBD1 (6 bases). The CDR3 loop spans 19 amino acids. Germline V gene lookup returns CDR1 SGHRS and CDR2 YFSETQ. V lost 0 bases, J lost 3 bases, and 24 bases lay in between. The CDR3 DNA is TGCGCCAGCAGCTTGGACGTCAGGGCTGGCAGGGGATTGGAAGAGACCCAGTACTTC. This codes for CASSLDVRAGRGLEETQYF.

The chain uses TRBV6-2 or TRBV6-3 and TRBJ1-2; 8 bases line up with TRBD1. This CDR3 region has 16 residues. CDR1 MNHEY and CDR2 SVGEGT come from the germline V gene. The ends lost 0 bases at V and 8 bases at J; junction bases unmatched: 11. The DNA for the CDR3 is TGTGCCAGCAGTTACTCTGGGACAGGTAGTACCCGCGGCTACACCTTC. Translated, it gives CASSYSGTGSTRGYTF.